The 17 T cell receptor beta chains below all came from one sample that was sequenced in a study of regulatory T cells in long-lasting Graves disease. Arm-PCR of CDR3 regions and iRepertoire HTBI primers were the basis on which TCR beta libraries were built. TCRdb recomputed calls from the multiplex PCR reads with MiXCR, one row per CDR3 protein. The repertoire holds about 290,000 distinct CDR3 sequences, with around 20% as singletons. The time point is: persistent/refractory GD, antithyroid drugs over 5 years with positive TRAb. Construction of the TCR library relied on RNA isolated from PBMCs. This specimen consisted of peripheral blood mononuclear cells (PBMCs), obtained when the disease was refractory, from a patient treated with antithyroid drugs. These receptors were obtained from a female donor with Graves disease.

This clonotype has at least ten counts. The V call is TRBV28, the J call TRBJ1-2, with D possibly TRBD1 on 6 matching bases. CDR3 length equals 18 residues. With 10 bases removed from V and 4 bases from J, the gap between germline ends came to 31 bases. CDR1 and CDR2 (germline): MDHEN, SYDVKM. In DNA form, the CDR3 reads TGTGCCACCAGGGGCCCCAAGGCGGGCGGACAAACTGGCTATGGCTACACCTTC. It encodes CATRGPKAGGQTGYGYTF.

This clonotype turned up a few times. The chain is built from TRBV7-9 and TRBJ2-5; D perhaps matches TRBD1 (6 bases). Germline CDR1 SEHNR, CDR2 FQNEAQ (reference sequence). V was cut by 5 bases and J by 3 bases, with 16 bases left in between. This CDR3 region has 15 residues. CDR3 region: CASSPPGVLEETQYF. For the CDR3, the DNA is TGTGCCAGCAGCCCCCCAGGGGTTTTAGAAGAGACCCAGTACTTC. Full variable domain (remainder filled in from reference TRBV7-9 and TRBJ2-5): DTGVSQNPRHKITKRGQNVTFRCDPISEHNRLYWYRQTLGQGPEFLTYFQNEAQLEKSRLLSDRFSAERPKGSFSTLEIQRTEQGDSAMYLCASSPPGVLEETQYFGPGTRLLVL.

The chain is built from TRBV4-1 and TRBJ1-5; maybe TRBD1 (6 bases). The CDR3 runs to 14 residues. The V and J ends lost 4 bases and 9 bases respectively, with 16 bases between them. The germline gives CDR1 MGHRA, CDR2 YSYEKL. The CDR3 reads CASSPRTEEGPQHF. The CDR3 bases are TGCGCCAGCAGCCCCCGGACAGAAGAAGGGCCCCAGCATTTT.

In this sample, this clonotype turned up many times. The V call is TRBV28, the J call TRBJ1-2; D is ambiguous. The CDR3 runs to 12 residues. Germline loops: CDR1 MDHEN, CDR2 SYDVKM. The ends were cut back, 5 bases at V and 4 bases at J, with 8 bases in the middle. The chain's CDR3 is CASSPPIYGYTF. In DNA form, the CDR3 reads TGTGCCAGCAGTCCCCCCATCTATGGCTACACCTTC.

At least ten counts were recorded for this clonotype. The rearrangement links TRBV3-1 to TRBJ2-5; D remains unclear. V shed 2 bases and J shed 7 bases, with 5 bases lying between them. CDR1 is LGHDT and CDR2 is YNNKEL in the germline V gene (reference sequence). This CDR3 is built from 11 residues. CDR3: CASSQWSTQYF. For the CDR3, the DNA is TGTGCCAGCAGCCAATGGTCGACCCAGTACTTC.

This clonotype was detected ten times or more. The chain uses TRBV2 and TRBJ2-7; D unresolved. V shed 5 bases and J shed 3 bases, with 5 bases lying between them. Germline loops: CDR1 SNHLY, CDR2 FYNNEI. This CDR3 is built from 11 residues. The CDR3 DNA sequence: TGTGCCAGCAGTAATAACTACGAGCAGTACTTC. As protein: CASSNNYEQYF.

The rearrangement joins TRBV9 to TRBJ2-5, with TRBD2 matching 13 bases. V was clipped by 2 bases and J by 5 bases; unmatched bases: 9. Germline V gene sequence: CDR1 SGDLS, CDR2 YYNGEE. The CDR3 loop spans 17 amino acids. The CDR3 sequence: CASSVQGLAGAIETQYF. For the CDR3, the DNA is TGTGCCAGCAGCGTTCAAGGACTAGCGGGAGCGATCGAGACCCAGTACTTC.

This clonotype showed up many times. The rearrangement joins TRBV2 to TRBJ2-5; D is ambiguous. The V and J ends lost 3 bases and 4 bases respectively, with 6 bases between them. From germline, CDR1 is SNHLY and CDR2 FYNNEI. CDR3 length equals 12 residues. CDR3 bases: TGTGCCAGCAGTGAGACCAGAGAGACCCAGTACTTC. Encoded protein: CASSETRETQYF. The entire variable domain, with the rest obtained from reference TRBV2 and TRBJ2-5, is as follows: EPEVTQTPSHQVTQMGQEVILRCVPISNHLYFYWYRQILGQKVEFLVSFYNNEISEKSEIFDDQFSVERPDGSNFTLKIRSTKLEDSAMYFCASSETRETQYFGPGTRLLVL.

Concerning this clonotype itself: It is likely a read error: a sequence one base away is far more abundant. This chain connects TRBV6-9 to TRBJ1-1; a weak D match, TRBD1 (6 bases). This CDR3 spans 14 amino acids. CDR1 MNHGY and CDR2 SVAAGI come from the germline V gene. The CDR3 reads CASSYQGRNAEAFF. The DNA of the CDR3 is TGTGCCAGCAGTTATCAGGGGCGGAACGCTGAAGCTTTCTTT.

At least ten counts were recorded for this clonotype. This chain uses TRBV7-2 with TRBJ2-2; D call uncertain. The CDR3 has 13 residues. Germline V gene data show CDR1 as SGHTA and CDR2 as FQGNSA. The V end lost 6 bases, the J end lost 1 base, and 6 bases lay between the germline ends. DNA of the CDR3: TGTGCCAGCAGAACAATGAACACCGGGGAGCTGTTTTTT. This translates into CASRTMNTGELFF.

A remark on this clonotype: This may be a read error, as it is one base from a much larger clone. This chain connects TRBV12-3 or TRBV12-4 to TRBJ2-7, with D perhaps TRBD1 (5 bases). Trimming left V 3 bases short and J 11 bases short, with 26 bases between. The CDR3 consists of 16 residues. DNA for the CDR3: TGTGCCAGCAGTTTTTCGTCGACAGTGAAGTACGGGCAGGAGTACTTC. As protein: CASSFSSTVKYGQEYF.

This sequence joins TRBV20-1 and TRBJ2-3, with 8 bases matching TRBD2. This CDR3 comprises 13 residues. Germline loops: CDR1 DFQATT, CDR2 SNEGSKA (reference sequence). V dropped 4 bases and J dropped 3; count of bases not matched to a gene: 3. The CDR3 region is CSATGGDTDTQYF. The CDR3 DNA reads TGCAGTGCTACCGGGGGGGATACAGATACGCAGTATTTT.

This clonotype came up a few times. This CDR3 reads CASSLGAGYDSGNTIYF. DNA for the CDR3: TGTGCCAGCAGCTTAGGGGCGGGGTACGACTCTGGAAACACCATATATTTT. V gene TRBV7-8 combines with J gene TRBJ1-3, with D uncertain. Trimming took off 1 base at V and 0 bases at J, with 13 bases between the two ends. From germline, CDR1 is SGHVS and CDR2 FQNEAQ. This CDR3 is built from 17 residues.

This clonotype was detected ten times or more. CDR3 in DNA: TGTGCCAGCAGTTTGAGGACCTATAATTCACCCCTCCACTTT. Amino acid sequence: CASSLRTYNSPLHF. The chain employs TRBV28 and TRBJ1-6; no clear D. The germline CDR1 and CDR2 sequences are MDHEN and SYDVKM. CDR3 length equals 14 residues. V was cut by 3 bases and J by 2 bases, with 5 bases left in between.

This clonotype appeared many times. The rearrangement links TRBV6-1 to TRBJ2-7; D may be TRBD1 or TRBD2 (5 bases each). Trimming removed 8 bases from V and 0 bases from J, with 14 bases in between. The CDR3 has 14 amino acids. Germline CDR1 MNHNS, CDR2 SASEGT. In DNA form, the CDR3 reads TGTGCCAGCGGGGACGGTCGAATCTCCTACGAGCAGTACTTC. This gives the protein CASGDGRISYEQYF.

The V gene is TRBV28, the J gene TRBJ2-5; the match to TRBD2 covers 8 bases. Germline CDR1 reads MDHEN; CDR2 reads SYDVKM. The CDR3 has 15 residues. V lost 2 bases, J lost 4 bases, and 6 bases stayed unmatched. The CDR3 reads CASSLSPSGLETQYF. CDR3 bases: TGTGCCAGCAGTTTAAGCCCTAGCGGGTTAGAGACCCAGTACTTC.

This clonotype was seen repeatedly, ten times or more. CDR3 loop: CSAQGRGIGVNEKLFF. CDR3 in DNA: TGCAGTGCCCAGGGAAGGGGGATAGGCGTTAATGAAAAACTGTTTTTT. This chain links TRBV20-1 with TRBJ1-4, with D possibly being TRBD1 (6 bases). Looked up from germline, CDR1 is DFQATT and CDR2 is SNEGSKA (reference sequence). The CDR3 extends over 16 amino acids. Trimming stripped 6 bases from V and 4 bases from J, with 21 bases between.